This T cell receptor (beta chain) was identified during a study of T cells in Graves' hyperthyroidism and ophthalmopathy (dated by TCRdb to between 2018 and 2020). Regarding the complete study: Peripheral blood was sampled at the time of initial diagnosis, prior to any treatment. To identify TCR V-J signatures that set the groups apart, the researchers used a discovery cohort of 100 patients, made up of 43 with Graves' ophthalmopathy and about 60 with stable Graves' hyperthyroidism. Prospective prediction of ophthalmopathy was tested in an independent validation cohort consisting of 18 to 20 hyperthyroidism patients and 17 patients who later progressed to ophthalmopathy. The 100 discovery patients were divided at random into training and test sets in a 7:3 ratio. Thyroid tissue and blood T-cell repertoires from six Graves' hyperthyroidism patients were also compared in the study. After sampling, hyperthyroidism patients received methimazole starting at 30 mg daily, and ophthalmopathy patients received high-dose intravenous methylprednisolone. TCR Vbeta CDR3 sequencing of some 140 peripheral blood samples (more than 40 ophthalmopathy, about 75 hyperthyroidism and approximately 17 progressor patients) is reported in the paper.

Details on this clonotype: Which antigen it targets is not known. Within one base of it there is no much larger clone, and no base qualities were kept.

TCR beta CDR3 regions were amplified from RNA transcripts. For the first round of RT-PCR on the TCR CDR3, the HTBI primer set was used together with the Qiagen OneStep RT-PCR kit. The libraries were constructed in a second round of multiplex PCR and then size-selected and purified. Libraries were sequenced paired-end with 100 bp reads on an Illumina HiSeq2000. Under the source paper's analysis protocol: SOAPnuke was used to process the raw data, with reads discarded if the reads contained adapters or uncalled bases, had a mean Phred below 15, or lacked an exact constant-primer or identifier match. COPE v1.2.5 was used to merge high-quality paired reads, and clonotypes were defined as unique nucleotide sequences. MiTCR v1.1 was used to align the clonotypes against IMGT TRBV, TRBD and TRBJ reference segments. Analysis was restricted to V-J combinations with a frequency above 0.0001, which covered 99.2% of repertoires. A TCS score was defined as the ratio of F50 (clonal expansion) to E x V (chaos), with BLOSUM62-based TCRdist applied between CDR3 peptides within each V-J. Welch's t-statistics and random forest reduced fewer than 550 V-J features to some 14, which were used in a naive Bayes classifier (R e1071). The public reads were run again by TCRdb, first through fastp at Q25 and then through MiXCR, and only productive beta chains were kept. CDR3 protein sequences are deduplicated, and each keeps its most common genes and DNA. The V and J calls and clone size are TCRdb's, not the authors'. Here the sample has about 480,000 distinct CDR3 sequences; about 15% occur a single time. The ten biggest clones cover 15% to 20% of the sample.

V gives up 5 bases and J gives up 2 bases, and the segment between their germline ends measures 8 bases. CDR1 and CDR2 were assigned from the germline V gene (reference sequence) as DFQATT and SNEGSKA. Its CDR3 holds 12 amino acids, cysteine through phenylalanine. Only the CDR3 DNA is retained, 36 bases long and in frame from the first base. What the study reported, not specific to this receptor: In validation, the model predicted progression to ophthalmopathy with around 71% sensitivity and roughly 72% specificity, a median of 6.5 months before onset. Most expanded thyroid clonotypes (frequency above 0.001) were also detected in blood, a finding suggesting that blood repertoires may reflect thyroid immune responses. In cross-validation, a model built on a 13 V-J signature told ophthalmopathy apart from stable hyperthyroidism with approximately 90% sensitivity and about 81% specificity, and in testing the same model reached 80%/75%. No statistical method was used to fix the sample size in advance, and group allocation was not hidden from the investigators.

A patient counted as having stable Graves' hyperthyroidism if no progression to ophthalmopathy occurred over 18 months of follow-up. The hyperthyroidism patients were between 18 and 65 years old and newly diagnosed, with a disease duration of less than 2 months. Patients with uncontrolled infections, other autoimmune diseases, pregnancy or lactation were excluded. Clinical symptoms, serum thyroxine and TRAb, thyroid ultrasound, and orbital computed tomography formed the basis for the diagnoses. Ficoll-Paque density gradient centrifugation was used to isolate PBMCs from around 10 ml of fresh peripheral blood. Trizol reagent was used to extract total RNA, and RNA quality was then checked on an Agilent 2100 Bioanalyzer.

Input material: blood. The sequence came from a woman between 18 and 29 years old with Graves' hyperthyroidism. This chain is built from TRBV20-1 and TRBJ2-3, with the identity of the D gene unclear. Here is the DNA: TGCAGTGCTTCACCCCTCACAGATACGCAGTATTTT. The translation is CSASPLTDTQYF.